Below, 15 T cell receptor beta chains from the same sample are listed, as sequenced in a study of control samples from healthy donors and cancer patients. Sequenced by immunoSEQ multiplex PCR; TCRdb stores in-frame clones only, minus some. The data hold around 93,000 clones, with 80% to 95% observed a single time. Source material: blood. These receptors all stem from a human donor in good health. The donor label of this sample is uncertain.

The CDR3 spells CASSSGVMNTEAFF. CDR3 nucleotide sequence: TGCGCCAGCAGTTCAGGGGTTATGAACACTGAAGCTTTCTTT. The chain combines TRBV5-1 with TRBJ1-1, with D possibly matching TRBD1 (6 bases). The V end lost 5 bases, the J end lost 0 bases, and 11 bases lay between the germline ends. Germline loops: CDR1 SGHRS, CDR2 YFSETQ. This CDR3 is 14 amino acids long. Full variable domain (remainder filled in from reference TRBV5-1 and TRBJ1-1): KAGVTQTPRYLIKTRGQQVTLSCSPISGHRSVSWYQQTPGQGLQFLFEYFSETQRNKGNFPGRFSGRQFSNSRSEMNVSTLELGDSALYLCASSSGVMNTEAFFGQGTRLTVV.

The CDR3 spells CASSQDWDNSNQPQHF. CDR3 DNA sequence: TGCGCCAGCAGCCAAGATTGGGATAATAGCAATCAGCCCCAGCATTTT. This rearrangement joins TRBV4-3 to TRBJ1-5, with D unresolved. CDR1 is LGHNA and CDR2 is YSLEER in the germline V gene. This CDR3 is built from 16 residues. V shed 0 bases and J shed 0 bases, with 9 bases lying between them.

DNA for the CDR3: TGTGCCAGCAGCGGATTCGCCGGGGTTAACTATGGCTACACCTTC. It specifies CASSGFAGVNYGYTF. The V gene is TRBV9, the J gene TRBJ1-2; unclear D gene. V was shortened by 3 bases and J by 1 base, with 13 bases between the two germline ends. Germline CDR1 is SGDLS and CDR2 is YYNGEE. The CDR3 sequence is 15 residues long.

The J gene is TRBJ2-7, the V gene TRBV10-2; D gene ambiguous. Germline V gives CDR1 WSHSY, CDR2 SAAADI. The CDR3 is 11 amino acids. V lost 6 bases, J lost 10 bases, and 13 bases lay in between. CDR3 amino acids: CASSHGWDQYF. The CDR3 nucleotides are TGCGCCAGCAGCCACGGTTGGGATCAGTACTTC.

The genes are TRBV5-1 and TRBJ2-5, with D possibly matching TRBD1 (5 bases). The CDR3 covers 15 residues. Germline CDR1 SGHRS, CDR2 YFSETQ. Trimming took 0 bases from V and 5 from J, leaving 14 bases between them. The CDR3 spells CASSLAWSAGETQYF. As DNA, the CDR3 is TGCGCCAGCAGCTTGGCCTGGTCAGCAGGGGAGACCCAGTACTTC.

The V call is TRBV10-3, the J call TRBJ1-1, with a tentative D call TRBD1 (6 bases). Germline V CDR1 and CDR2: ENHRY, SYGVKD. V lost 7 bases, J lost 7 bases, and 13 bases lay in between. This CDR3 contains 12 residues. The CDR3 sequence is CAIKGTDSEAFF. CDR3 DNA: TGTGCCATCAAAGGGACGGACAGTGAAGCTTTCTTT.

This clone was counted a single time. The chain carries TRBV3-1 (or the pseudogene TRBV3-2) and TRBJ2-5, with D possibly being TRBD1 or TRBD2 (5 bases each). Germline CDR1 and CDR2: LGHDT and YNNKEL (reference sequence). This CDR3 contains 14 residues. Deletions cut 1 base from V and 4 bases from J, with 10 bases between. The CDR3: CASSQVPGTETQYF. The CDR3 coding sequence is TGTGCCAGCAGCCAAGTCCCGGGGACAGAGACCCAGTACTTC.

The chain is built from TRBV24-1 and TRBJ2-3; 12 nucleotides align to TRBD2. V shed 2 bases and J 8 bases; nucleotides not matched to a gene: 13. This CDR3 is built from 18 residues. The germline CDR1 and CDR2 sequences are KGHDR and SFDVKD. The CDR3: CATSDYTTSGGKGGTQYF. The CDR3 DNA reads as TGTGCCACCAGTGATTATACGACTAGCGGGGGTAAAGGCGGTACGCAGTATTTT.

With respect to this clone: The sample has other DNA sequences that encode this CDR3 too. This rearrangement joins TRBV5-1 to TRBJ1-4, with D possibly being TRBD1 (6 bases). CDR3 size: 14 residues. CDR1 is SGHRS and CDR2 is YFSETQ in the germline V gene. The ends were cut back, 1 base at V and 7 bases at J, with 11 bases in the middle. The CDR3 loop is CASSLREGGEKLFF. The CDR3 coding sequence is TGCGCCAGCAGCTTGCGGGAGGGGGGTGAAAAACTGTTTTTT.

The genes are TRBV4-1 and TRBJ1-4, with TRBD1 matching 8 bases. This CDR3 is built from 15 residues. Germline lookup yields CDR1 MGHRA and CDR2 YSYEKL. The J segment lost 3 bases and the V segment lost 8 bases, leaving 8 bases of the junction unmatched. The CDR3: CASRRQGASNEKLFF. CDR3 DNA sequence: TGCGCCAGCCGGCGGCAGGGGGCTTCTAATGAAAAACTGTTTTTT.

The CDR3 region is CASSPATGELFF. The CDR3 region has the DNA TGTGCCAGCAGCCCCGCTACCGGGGAGCTGTTTTTT. This sequence joins TRBV7-9 and TRBJ2-2; D not resolved. Germline loops: CDR1 SEHNR, CDR2 FQNEAQ (reference sequence). Trimming shortened V by 5 bases and J by 5 bases, and 6 bases separated the two germline ends. This CDR3 has 12 residues.

V is TRBV6-2 or TRBV6-3 and J is TRBJ2-6; D ambiguous. Germline-derived CDR1 and CDR2 are MNHEY and SVGEGT. The CDR3 is 15 residues long. The V end was cut by 6 bases, the J end by 2 bases, with 11 bases between. The CDR3 is CASSERGPGANVLTF. CDR3 coding DNA: TGTGCCAGCAGCGAACGAGGACCTGGGGCCAACGTCCTGACTTTC.

The CDR3 is CASRQNHEQYF. The CDR3 DNA follows: TGTGCCAGCAGACAGAACCACGAGCAGTACTTC. The chain couples TRBV27 to TRBJ2-7; unclear D gene. Germline V CDR1 and CDR2: MNHEY, SMNVEV (reference sequence). The V gene lost 6 bases and the J gene lost 5 bases, with 8 bases spanning the gap. This CDR3 contains 11 residues.

The V and J genes are TRBV13 and TRBJ1-1; D remains unclear. V shed 1 base and J shed 7 bases, with 10 bases lying between them. CDR3 size: 13 residues. Germline CDR1 and CDR2: PRHDT and FYEKMQ (reference sequence). The CDR3 sequence: CASSLVGRGEAFF. The CDR3 DNA reads TGTGCCAGCAGCTTAGTTGGCCGGGGTGAAGCTTTCTTT.

V usage is TRBV5-6 and J usage is TRBJ2-7; 10 nucleotides align to TRBD2. The germline V gene has CDR1 SGHDT and CDR2 YYEEEE. CDR3 length equals 15 residues. V was pared by 0 bases and J by 2 bases, with 2 bases of the junction left unmatched. DNA of the CDR3: TGTGCCAGCAGCTTGGTCAGCGGGGGGGCCTACGAGCAGTACTTC. Amino acids: CASSLVSGGAYEQYF.